This record covers a single TCR beta chain. The antigen is unknown. The V gene lost 0 bases and the J gene lost 1 base, with 11 bases spanning the gap. This CDR3 contains 15 residues. Per germline, CDR1 SGHDT and CDR2 YYEEEE. A multiplex PCR was run with 60 Vbeta primers and 13 Jbeta primers. Sequencing was performed with immunoSEQ multiplex PCR; in TCRdb, only in-frame clones are kept and a portion is missing. This sample has about 160,000 clones, with 80% found just once. This sample was taken from a study of cytomegalovirus exposure and HLA in healthy donors. Study-level points and caveats: Researchers reported from a later analysis that most CMV-associated TCR beta chains appeared HLA-restricted. In a later analysis, TCR beta V- and J-gene trimming was associated with a missense DCLRE1C variant. Sequences of the TCR beta chain were said to predict the HLA-A and HLA-B alleles of most subjects accurately.

This chain connects TRBV5-6 to TRBJ2-7, with TRBD2 as a possible D gene (5 bases). This sequence originates from a woman aged 45-60 years in good health and CMV-seropositive. Sequencing input: PBMCs. CDR3 coding DNA: TGTGCCAGCAGCTTGGTCCGGAGGTGGTCCTACGAGCAGTACTTC. Translation: CASSLVRRWSYEQYF.